The T cell receptor beta chain under discussion was sequenced for a study of OX40 agonist ivuxolimab in advanced cancers. Overall study context: From about 20 to 79 years was the age range, with a mean of about 54 years, and around 80% were male. Study conclusions and caveats: Average numbers of expanded clones were greater in CD8+ T cells than in CD4+. With doses of 0.1-3.0 mg/kg, partial responders showed among the lowest clonal expansion.

With respect to this clone: The antigen remains undetermined.

Germline lookup yields CDR1 SEHNR and CDR2 FQNEAQ (reference sequence). The CDR3 is 14 residues long. The ends were cut back, 4 bases at V and 1 base at J, with 10 bases in the middle. Some clones are missing from TCRdb's copy, which holds only in-frame ones; the method was immunoSEQ multiplex PCR. The sample has under 40,000 clones; 87% are singletons. The TCR was taken from an adult with an advanced solid tumor such as melanoma, head and neck, liver or kidney cancer. The chain has TRBV7-9 and TRBJ1-1; D call uncertain. The sequencing here drew on CD4+ or CD8+ T cells sorted from blood, taken in a trial of the OX40 agonist ivuxolimab. CDR3 sequence (DNA): TGTGCCAGCAGCTCTTTGGACGGGAACACTGAAGCTTTCTTT. This sequence encodes CASSSLDGNTEAFF.